These 14 T cell receptor beta chains share one sample of origin, sequenced in a study of early T cells in non-severe SARS-CoV-2 infection (dated by TCRdb to about 2021). The library was prepared using 5' RACE. Sequenced on a NextSeq 500. Through fastp at Q25 and MiXCR, TCRdb rebuilt clones from the public reads, retaining in-frame beta chains. Each entry merges the rows of one CDR3 protein and shows their most common DNA and genes. This sample holds 25,000 to 35,000 distinct CDR3 sequences; 2.9% were observed only once. The ten top clones hold 0.55% to 0.9% of the sample. Sequenced input: whole blood. Every receptor here comes from an adult who was a healthcare worker with PCR-confirmed SARS-CoV-2 infection or an uninfected control (not recorded which).

To note about this clonotype: This clone may be a read error of a much larger clone one base away. The rearrangement joins TRBV5-1 to TRBJ2-7; no clear D. This CDR3 is 11 amino acids long. CDR1 is SGHRS and CDR2 is YFSETQ in the germline V gene. Trimming removed 4 bases at V and 2 bases at J, with 4 bases between. CDR3: CASSRTYEQYV. The CDR3 nucleotides are TGCGCCAGCAGCCGGACCTACGAGCAGTACGTC.

Ten or more counts support this clonotype. The genes are TRBV6-9 and TRBJ1-1; no clear D. The V end lost 2 bases, the J end lost 11 bases, and 12 bases lay between the germline ends. The CDR3 covers 12 residues. The germline CDR1 and CDR2 sequences are MNHGY and SVAAGI. The CDR3 spells CASSYLRSKAFF. The CDR3 nucleotides are TGTGCCAGCAGTTATCTTCGTTCCAAGGCTTTCTTT.

This clonotype was counted at least ten times. The chain links TRBV3-1 to TRBJ1-6; maybe TRBD1 (5 bases). CDR3 size: 15 residues. Trimming shortened V by 8 bases and J by 9 bases, and 20 bases separated the two germline ends. Germline CDR1 is LGHDT and CDR2 is YNNKEL (reference sequence). This CDR3 reads CASQTGGYKGSPLHF. DNA for the CDR3: TGTGCCAGCCAGACCGGGGGTTATAAGGGTTCACCCCTCCACTTT.

The table lists this clonotype with many counts. For the CDR3, the DNA is TGTGCCACCAGCCGGGGAAGCGGAGAGACCCAGTACTTC. It encodes CATSRGSGETQYF. The chain recombines TRBV15 with TRBJ2-5; perhaps TRBD2 as D (5 bases). Between the trimmed V and J ends, which lost 5 bases and 4 bases, there was a span of 11 bases. Per the germline V gene, CDR1 is LNHNV and CDR2 is YYDKDF (reference sequence). The CDR3 sequence is 13 residues long.

This clonotype came up many times. The J gene is TRBJ2-7, the V gene TRBV19, with 7 bases matching TRBD1. Germline V gene lookup returns CDR1 LNHDA and CDR2 SQIVND (reference sequence). This CDR3 has 13 amino acids. With 6 bases clipped from V and 6 bases from J, the junction kept 8 bases outside the gene matches. The CDR3 is CASSITGATEQYV. The CDR3 DNA follows: TGTGCCAGTAGCATAACAGGGGCGACCGAGCAGTACGTC.

This clonotype appeared many times. In DNA, the CDR3 is TGTGCCAGCAGCCAAATATCTTCGGGAATGGGTGAGCAGTTCTTC. It is translated as CASSQISSGMGEQFF. This sequence joins TRBV9 and TRBJ2-1; a weak D match, TRBD2 (5 bases). The V gene's germline CDR1 is SGDLS and CDR2 YYNGEE. Trimming took 4 bases from V and 9 from J, leaving 20 bases between them. This CDR3 is 15 amino acids long.

The table lists this clonotype with a few counts. The chain has TRBV29-1 and TRBJ2-5; tentative D call: TRBD1 (5 bases). The germline gives CDR1 SQVTM, CDR2 ANQGSEA. The CDR3 length is 12 residues. V lost 7 bases and J 5 bases, leaving 14 bases between the germline ends. CDR3: CSAGFPGETQYF. CDR3 bases: TGCAGCGCTGGATTCCCAGGGGAGACCCAGTACTTC.

The V and J genes are TRBV4-1 and TRBJ2-5, with 9 bases lining up with TRBD2. The CDR3 runs to 18 residues. V shed 1 base and J 1 base; nucleotides not matched to a gene: 10. Per germline, CDR1 MGHRA and CDR2 YSYEKL. Here the CDR3 DNA reads TGCGCCAGCAGCCAAGTCTTTGTAGCGGGGGAAGCCCAAGAGACCCAGTACTTC. Amino acids: CASSQVFVAGEAQETQYF.

The sample holds many counts of this clonotype. This rearrangement joins TRBV7-2 to TRBJ2-3; TRBD1 or TRBD2 may be the D gene (6 bases each). The CDR3 extends over 16 amino acids. V was clipped by 4 bases and J by 2 bases, with 16 bases between them. Germline V gene sequence: CDR1 SGHTA, CDR2 FQGNSA. Here the CDR3 reads CASSSFRGAITDTQYF. The CDR3 bases are TGTGCCAGCAGCTCCTTTAGGGGGGCCATCACAGATACGCAGTATTTT. The full variable domain, with the rest looked up from reference TRBV7-2 and TRBJ2-3, is GAGVSQSPSNKVTEKGKDVELRCDPISGHTALYWYRQSLGQGLEFLIYFQGNSAPDKSGLPSDRFSAERTGGSVSTLTIQRTQQEDSAVYLCASSSFRGAITDTQYFGPGTRLTVL.

This chain links TRBV21-1 with TRBJ2-2; whether TRBD1, the table's D call, matches the DNA was not checked. TRBV21-1 is a recognized pseudogene. The CDR3 covers 20 residues. The CDR3 bases are TGTGCCAGCAGCAAGGGACAGGGGGCGCAGAGAGATAGGAACACCGGGGAGCTGTTTTTT. This translates into CASSKGQGAQRDRNTGELFF.

The table lists this clonotype with many counts. The J gene is TRBJ2-7, the V gene TRBV12-3 or TRBV12-4, with a tentative D call TRBD1 (5 bases). This CDR3 has 13 amino acids. V shed 3 bases and J shed 6 bases, with 12 bases lying between them. CDR3 amino acids: CASSFTRASEQYV. CDR3 DNA sequence: TGTGCCAGCAGTTTCACCAGGGCCAGCGAGCAGTACGTC.

This clonotype was observed many times. CDR3 sequence (DNA): TGCGCCAGCAGCCAAGGGAATTTCGGGCAGTTCTTC. It codes for CASSQGNFGQFF. The J gene is TRBJ2-1, the V gene TRBV5-1; the D is unclear. Between the trimmed V and J ends, which lost 4 bases and 12 bases, there was a span of 14 bases. The CDR3 runs 12 residues. Germline CDR1 and CDR2: SGHRS and YFSETQ.

This clonotype occurred many times. V is TRBV5-4 and J is TRBJ1-3; no firm D call. Trimming pared 3 bases from V and 2 bases from J, leaving 6 bases between. Germline V CDR1 and CDR2: SGHNT, YYREEE (reference sequence). The CDR3 spans 13 residues. The CDR3 DNA sequence: TGTGCCAGCAGCTCCCCACCTGGAAACACCATATATTTT. The encoded protein is CASSSPPGNTIYF.

CDR3 protein: CASSEQSSSNGYTF. The CDR3 DNA reads TGTGCCAGCAGTGAACAGTCCTCGTCTAATGGCTACACCTTC. The rearrangement uses TRBV2 and TRBJ1-2, with D uncertain. The length of the CDR3 is 14 residues. The V and J ends lost 2 bases and 6 bases respectively, with 13 bases between them. Germline CDR1 and CDR2: SNHLY and FYNNEI.